A selection of T cell receptor beta chains follows, all from one sample in a study of T-cell reconstitution after alpha-beta-depleted transplantation in children. TCRdb redid the calling of the PCR reads with MiXCR, one entry per CDR3 protein. The repertoire holds a few hundred thousand distinct CDR3 sequences, with more than 20% as singletons. The material sequenced was PBMCs, mostly from graft donor cells, taken 360 days after TCRalphabeta/CD19-depleted stem cell transplant. The receptors come from a female patient under 10 years old who had a stem cell transplant for congenital amegakaryocytic thrombocytopenia, so the T cells may come from the graft donor. Each CDR3 is given with its conserved first and last residue. The D gene is left open where the match is weak. Part of the rows lack a size; the others show once, few, many or a class for expanded clones.

V: TRBV5-1
D: NA
J: TRBJ2-3
size: NA
DNA: TGCGCCAGCAGCCCACCTGGGATTAGCACAGATACGCAGTATTTT
CDR3: CASSPPGISTDTQYF

V: TRBV10-3
D: NA
J: TRBJ2-7
size: many
DNA: TGTGCCATCAGTCACAATACGCTGGAGGGGGAGCAGTACTTC
CDR3: CAISHNTLEGEQYF

V: TRBV10-3
D: NA
J: TRBJ1-1
size: NA
DNA: TGTGCCATCAGTGTGGGTAGGGACACTGAAGCTTTCTTT
CDR3: CAISVGRDTEAFF

V: TRBV27
D: NA
J: TRBJ2-1
size: NA
DNA: TGTGCCAGCAGTTTTCTCGGAGGCTCCTACAATGAGCAGTTCTTC
CDR3: CASSFLGGSYNEQFF

V: TRBV6-1
D: TRBD1
J: TRBJ1-1
size: NA
DNA: TGTGCCAGCAGGACACAGACAGGGCTGAACACTGAAGCTTTCTTT
CDR3: CASRTQTGLNTEAFF

V: TRBV20-1
D: TRBD2
J: TRBJ2-1
size: few
DNA: TGCAGTGCTAGGAGGTCTAGCGGGAGAGAGAGGAATGAGCAGTTCTTC
CDR3: CSARRSSGRERNEQFF

V: TRBV27
D: NA
J: TRBJ2-7
size: NA
DNA: TGTGCCAGCAGTTTCTCTGAAGGCTACGAGCAGTACTTC
CDR3: CASSFSEGYEQYF

V: TRBV25-1
D: TRBD1
J: TRBJ2-1
size: few
DNA: TGTGCCAGCAGTGATCCCGGGACAGCTTACTACAATGAGCAGTTCTTC
CDR3: CASSDPGTAYYNEQFF

V: TRBV7-8
D: NA
J: TRBJ2-1
size: NA
DNA: TGTGCCAGCAGCTTAGGGGGGGGGCTCTCAATGAGGCAGTTCTTC
CDR3: CASSLGGGLSMRQFF

V: TRBV2
D: TRBD1
J: TRBJ1-6
size: few
DNA: TGTGCCAGCAGTATAGACAGGGCTATATCACCCCTCCACTTT
CDR3: CASSIDRAISPLHF

V: TRBV6-2/TRBV6-3
D: TRBD2
J: TRBJ2-5
size: once
DNA: TGTGCCAGCAGTTACTCGAAATGGACGAGCGGGAAAGAGACCCAGTACTTC
CDR3: CASSYSKWTSGKETQYF

V: TRBV12-3/TRBV12-4
D: NA
J: TRBJ2-5
size: NA
DNA: TGTGCCAGCAGTTTGCGGGCCCAAGAGACCCAGTACTTC
CDR3: CASSLRAQETQYF

V: TRBV2
D: NA
J: TRBJ1-1
size: few
DNA: TGTGCCAGCAGTGAAAGGGTCTCGGGGACGAACACTGAAGCTTTCTTT
CDR3: CASSERVSGTNTEAFF

V: TRBV10-3
D: NA
J: TRBJ2-1
size: NA
DNA: TGTGCCATCAGTCAAAACTCGGACCCCAACTACAATGAGCAGTTCTTC
CDR3: CAISQNSDPNYNEQFF

V: TRBV7-2
D: NA
J: TRBJ2-3
size: NA
DNA: TGTGCCAGCAGCTACACAGGGTGGGCAGATACGCAGTATTTT
CDR3: CASSYTGWADTQYF

V: TRBV2
D: NA
J: TRBJ2-3
size: many
DNA: TGTGCCAGCAGGACCGGGCGGCTTTCGCTCGATACGCAGTATTTT
CDR3: CASRTGRLSLDTQYF

V: TRBV7-8
D: NA
J: TRBJ2-7
size: NA
DNA: TGTGCCAGCAGCAAGGCGAACGACCAGTACTTC
CDR3: CASSKANDQYF

V: TRBV20-1
D: TRBD1
J: TRBJ1-2
size: NA
DNA: TGCAGTGCTGGTCGACAGGGGTCCCCTAACTATGGCTACACCTTC
CDR3: CSAGRQGSPNYGYTF

V: TRBV20-1
D: NA
J: TRBJ1-1
size: many
DNA: TGCAGTGCTAGAGACCCGGACACCCAATGGGGTTTCTTT
CDR3: CSARDPDTQWGFF

V: TRBV20-1
D: NA
J: TRBJ2-5
size: NA
DNA: TGCAGTGCAAATGAAGAGACCCAGTACTTC
CDR3: CSANEETQYF

V: TRBV21-1
D: NA
J: TRBJ1-1
size: few
DNA: TGTGCCAGCAGCGGCTTAGTGGACCTGAACACTGAAGCTTTCTTT
CDR3: CASSGLVDLNTEAFF

V: TRBV20-1
D: TRBD2
J: TRBJ2-1
size: few
DNA: TGCAGTGCCAGTTATAGCGGGAGGGCAAAGAATGAGCAGTTCTTC
CDR3: CSASYSGRAKNEQFF

V: TRBV4-1
D: NA
J: TRBJ2-1
size: NA
DNA: TGCGCCAGCTCAACGACAGGGAGGCACAATGAGCAGTTCTTC
CDR3: CASSTTGRHNEQFF

V: TRBV6-6
D: TRBD2
J: TRBJ2-1
size: NA
DNA: TGTGCCAGCAGTTACGGGGTAGCGGGGGGGAAGTTCTTC
CDR3: CASSYGVAGGKFF

V: TRBV7-9
D: TRBD2
J: TRBJ2-3
size: few
DNA: TGTGCCAGCAGCCCGGGACTATCATTGAATACGCAGTATTTT
CDR3: CASSPGLSLNTQYF

V: TRBV24-1
D: NA
J: TRBJ2-2
size: NA
DNA: TGTGCCACCAGTGATGACAGAGTCGTTCCCGGGGAGCTGTTTTTT
CDR3: CATSDDRVVPGELFF

V: TRBV18
D: TRBD2
J: TRBJ2-7
size: NA
DNA: TGTGCCAGCTCACCACTAGCGGGGGGGCCCTACGAGCAGTACTTC
CDR3: CASSPLAGGPYEQYF

V: TRBV12-3/TRBV12-4
D: NA
J: TRBJ1-1
size: NA
DNA: TGTGCCAGCAGTTTGTGGGATCTCGACACTGAAGCTTTCTTT
CDR3: CASSLWDLDTEAFF

V: TRBV5-6
D: NA
J: TRBJ2-3
size: NA
DNA: TGTGCCAGCAGCTTGGTGGGGGGTATCCCTGGCAGCACAGATACGCAGTATTTT
CDR3: CASSLVGGIPGSTDTQYF

V: TRBV28
D: TRBD2
J: TRBJ2-3
size: NA
DNA: TGTGCCAGCAGTTCTGATTTAGCGGGGGGGGTGTTGGGGCAGTATTTT
CDR3: CASSSDLAGGVLGQYF

V: TRBV30
D: NA
J: TRBJ1-4
size: few
DNA: TGTGCCTGGGCATACATGTACGAAAAACTGTTTTTT
CDR3: CAWAYMYEKLFF

V: TRBV10-3
D: NA
J: TRBJ2-5
size: few
DNA: TGTGCCATCAGTGAGGAGGGCGGGGAAGAGACCCAGTACTTC
CDR3: CAISEEGGEETQYF

V: TRBV11-2
D: TRBD1
J: TRBJ2-7
size: NA
DNA: TGTGCCAGCAGCGAAGAGAACAGGGGTTGGCAGTACTTC
CDR3: CASSEENRGWQYF

V: TRBV20-1
D: NA
J: TRBJ2-1
size: few
DNA: TGCAGTGACGAGCGGACAAACTACAATGAGCAGTTCTTC
CDR3: CSDERTNYNEQFF